Shown below are 11 T cell receptor beta chains from a single sample sequenced in a study of cytomegalovirus exposure and HLA in healthy donors. Primers for the PCR totalled 60 Vbeta and 13 Jbeta. This table comes from immunoSEQ multiplex PCR, and its TCRdb copy is limited to in-frame clones, with some not included. In the table there are around 120,000 clones, 70% to 90% of which are singletons. The sequenced material came from PBMCs. The receptors originated from a woman aged 35 to 49 in good health and CMV-seropositive.

The chain links TRBV2 to TRBJ1-5; 8 bases match TRBD1. The germline V gene encodes CDR1 SNHLY and CDR2 FYNNEI. Trimming took 7 bases from V and 3 from J; bases not matched to a gene: 5. The CDR3 contains 14 residues. This CDR3 is CASNDRGSNQPQHF. In nucleotides, the CDR3 is TGTGCCAGCAACGACAGGGGTTCCAATCAGCCCCAGCATTTT.

There are a few counts of this clone. The chain links TRBV23-1 to TRBJ1-5; D is undetermined. Being an ORF, TRBV23-1 has a function that is uncertain. CDR3 length equals 17 residues. With 7 bases removed from V and 0 bases from J, the gap between germline ends came to 19 bases. The CDR3 DNA reads TGCGCCAGCATGGGTTCTGTGGGAGGGTATAGCAATCAGCCCCAGCATTTT. Protein product: CASMGSVGGYSNQPQHF.

This clone was seen more than once but under ten times. The chain joins TRBV25-1 to TRBJ2-2; D may be TRBD2 (6 bases). The CDR3 totals 13 residues. The V and J ends lost 7 bases and 2 bases respectively, with 8 bases between them. The germline V gene encodes CDR1 MGHDK and CDR2 SYGVNS. The CDR3 reads CASTGVNTGELFF. CDR3 nucleotide sequence: TGTGCCAGCACGGGAGTTAACACCGGGGAGCTGTTTTTT. Looking up the rest from reference TRBV25-1 and TRBJ2-2 gives the full variable domain: EADIYQTPRYLVIGTGKKITLECSQTMGHDKMYWYQQDPGMELHLIHYSYGVNSTEKGDLSSESTVSRIRTEHFPLTLESARPSHTSQYLCASTGVNTGELFFGEGSRLTVL.

This chain links TRBV6-6 with TRBJ2-7; D possibly corresponds to TRBD1 (8 bases). This CDR3 has 13 residues. The V gene's germline CDR1 is MNHNY and CDR2 SVGAGI (reference sequence). Trimming took off 4 bases at V and 5 bases at J, with 12 bases between the two ends. CDR3 nucleotide sequence: TGTGCCAGCAGTTCGGGGGGACAGGACGAGCAGTACTTC. Protein product: CASSSGGQDEQYF.

The chain combines TRBV19 with TRBJ2-7; D is perhaps TRBD1 (6 bases). The CDR3 is 13 residues long. V lost 5 bases and J 2 bases, leaving 10 bases between the germline ends. Looked up from germline, CDR1 is LNHDA and CDR2 is SQIVND (reference sequence). The CDR3 here is CASSVTGTYEQYF. The CDR3, as DNA: TGTGCCAGTAGTGTCACAGGGACCTACGAGCAGTACTTC.

The CDR3 DNA sequence: TGCGCCAGCAGCTTACAGACCTCTAACACTGAAGCTTTCTTT. Residues: CASSLQTSNTEAFF. The chain uses TRBV5-1 and TRBJ1-1; D call uncertain. The germline gives CDR1 SGHRS, CDR2 YFSETQ. V was clipped by 2 bases and J by 2 bases, with 10 bases between them. The CDR3 runs to 14 residues.

The chain links TRBV5-1 to TRBJ1-6, with 10 bases matching TRBD1. V trimming: 1 base; J trimming: 3 bases; junction bases outside the gene matches: 4. Germline V CDR1 and CDR2: SGHRS, YFSETQ. The CDR3 loop spans 17 amino acids. The CDR3 loop reads CASSLYGTGDYNSPLHF. The DNA for the CDR3 is TGCGCCAGCAGCTTGTACGGGACAGGGGACTATAATTCACCCCTCCACTTT.

The table lists this clone with a few counts. J is TRBJ1-4 and V is TRBV4-3; 8 bases match TRBD1. This CDR3 spans 17 amino acids. V was clipped by 0 bases and J by 6 bases; unmatched bases: 9. Germline CDR1 reads LGHNA; CDR2 reads YSLEER. CDR3 nucleotide sequence: TGCGCCAGCAGCCAAGATCCGGGAGCAGGGGGCGATGAAAAACTGTTTTTT. The encoded protein is CASSQDPGAGGDEKLFF.

Concerning this clone itself: A junction boundary mismatches the germline segment, possibly from a read error. The rearrangement uses TRBV7-9 and TRBJ2-7; tentatively, D is TRBD2 (6 bases). Per the germline V gene, CDR1 is SEHNR and CDR2 is FQNEAQ (reference sequence). This CDR3 has 15 amino acids. CDR3 sequence (DNA): TGTTCCAGCAGCTTAGAATCTTCGGGAGCCCACGAGCAGTACTTC. It translates to CSSSLESSGAHEQYF.

This sequence joins TRBV6-5 and TRBJ1-5; D is unclear. V shed 8 bases and J shed 4 bases, with 15 bases lying between them. CDR3 length: 14 amino acids. Germline V gene lookup returns CDR1 MNHEY and CDR2 SVGAGI. CDR3 DNA sequence: TGTGCCAGCGGCAATCGGGGTGGAAATCAGCCCCAGCATTTT. Its translation: CASGNRGGNQPQHF.

The chain couples TRBV7-3 to TRBJ2-6; D gene ambiguous. The CDR3 covers 14 residues. Germline V gene lookup returns CDR1 SGHTA and CDR2 FQGTGA. The V and J ends lost 5 bases and 0 bases respectively, with 5 bases between them. The CDR3 DNA reads as TGTGCCAGCAGCCCCAGCTCTGGGGCCAACGTCCTGACTTTC. It codes for CASSPSSGANVLTF.